Given below is one TCR beta chain in context. Its antigen is unidentified. V dropped 5 bases and J dropped 7 bases, with 20 bases sitting between them. Germline CDR1 reads SGHAT; CDR2 reads FQNNGV. The CDR3 length is 16 residues. These data belong to a study of glioma-infiltrating T cells after dendritic cell vaccination. As for the study in general: Autologous tumor lysate-pulsed dendritic cell vaccination was given between 2003 and 2012.

Whole-study findings and limits: The cohort had few patients with full blood and tumor sets.

The protocol was immunoSEQ multiplex PCR, while the TCRdb copy is restricted to in-frame clones and leaves out a portion. Of approximately 82,000 clones listed, 80% to 90% are singletons. The sequence derives from a human donor with glioblastoma. Sequenced here: blood, sampled before dendritic cell vaccination. The genes are TRBV11-2 and TRBJ1-4; weak D call: TRBD1 (6 bases). CDR3 in DNA: TGTGCCAGCAGCCTACAGCGACAGGCTGTGGGTGAAAAACTGTTTTTT. Translating it yields CASSLQRQAVGEKLFF.